This T cell receptor (beta chain) was obtained from a study of Ad26.COV2.S vaccination and SARS-CoV-2 variants. Regarding the study as a whole: The study found higher spike-specific TCR breadth in vaccine than placebo recipients. With respect to non-spike TCR breadth, vaccine and placebo recipients were similar.

As for treatment: roughly 18 received Ad26.COV2.S at low or high dose, single or two shots; roughly 5 received placebo; per-sample allocation not given. Sampling was done on day 63 after the first vaccine or placebo injection. The shot given was an Ad26 vector that makes Wuhan-strain SARS-CoV-2 spike. Assay: immunoSEQ multiplex PCR; the TCRdb copy retains only in-frame clones and omits some. The table lists 430,000 or so clones, around nine tenths of them singletons. Of note for this clone: Antigen unknown.

The CDR3 is made up of 12 amino acids. Trimming removed 1 base from V and 3 bases from J, with 1 base in between. The rearrangement joins TRBV12-3 or TRBV12-4 to TRBJ2-1; D is uncertain. Here the sequenced sample was peripheral blood, taken in a trial of Ad26.COV2.S vaccine versus placebo. This clonotype was obtained from a person aged 18-60 years who received the Ad26.COV2.S COVID-19 vaccine or a placebo. The CDR3 here is CASSLVYNEQFF. The DNA of the CDR3 is TGTGCCAGCAGTTTAGTCTACAATGAGCAGTTCTTC.